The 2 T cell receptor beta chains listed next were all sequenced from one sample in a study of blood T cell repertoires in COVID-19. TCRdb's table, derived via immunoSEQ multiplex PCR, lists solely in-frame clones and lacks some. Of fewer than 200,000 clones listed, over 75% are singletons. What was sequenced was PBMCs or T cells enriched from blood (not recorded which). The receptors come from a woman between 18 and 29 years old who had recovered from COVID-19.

CDR3 DNA sequence: TGTGCCAGCAGCTTGGACTCGAACCCTCAGCCCCAGCATTTT. Encoded protein: CASSLDSNPQPQHF. V gene TRBV7-2 combines with J gene TRBJ1-5; no clear D. Germline values: CDR1 SGHTA, CDR2 FQGNSA. The CDR3 length is 14 residues. Trimming pared 3 bases from V and 6 bases from J, leaving 12 bases between.

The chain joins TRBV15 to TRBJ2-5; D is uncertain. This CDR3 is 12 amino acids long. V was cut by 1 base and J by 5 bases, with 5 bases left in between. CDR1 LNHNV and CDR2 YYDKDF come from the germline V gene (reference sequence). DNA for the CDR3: TGTGCCACCAGCAGAGTTCGGGAGACCCAGTACTTC. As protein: CATSRVRETQYF.